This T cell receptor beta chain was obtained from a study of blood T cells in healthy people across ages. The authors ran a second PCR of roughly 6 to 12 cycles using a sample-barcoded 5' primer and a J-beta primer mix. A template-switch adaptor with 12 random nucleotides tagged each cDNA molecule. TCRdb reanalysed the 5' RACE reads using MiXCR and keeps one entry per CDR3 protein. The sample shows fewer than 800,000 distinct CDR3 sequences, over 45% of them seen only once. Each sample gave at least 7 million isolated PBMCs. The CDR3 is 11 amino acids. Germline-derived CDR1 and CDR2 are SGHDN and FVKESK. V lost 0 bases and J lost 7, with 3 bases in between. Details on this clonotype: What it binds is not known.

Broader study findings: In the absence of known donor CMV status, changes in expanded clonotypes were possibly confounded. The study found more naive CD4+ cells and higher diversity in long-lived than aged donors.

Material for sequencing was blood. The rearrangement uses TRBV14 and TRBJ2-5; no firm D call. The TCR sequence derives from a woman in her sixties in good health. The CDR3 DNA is TGTGCCAGCAGCCAAGAAAGGACCCAGTACTTC. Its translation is CASSQERTQYF.